Following are 5 T cell receptor beta chains from one sample sequenced in a study of CD8 T cells in Susac syndrome. RNA was extracted with the RNeasy kit, and a quantity of roughly 0.45 to 1 ug was reverse transcribed using random hexamers. MiXCR was run by TCRdb on the immunoSEQ multiplex PCR reads, yielding one entry per CDR3 protein. This sample has 55,000 to 80,000 distinct CDR3 sequences, with approximately 93% found just once. The specimen sequenced was CD4+ T cells from PBMCs. The receptors stem from a human donor with Susac syndrome.

The V call is TRBV7-9, the J call TRBJ2-3; a weak D match, TRBD2 (7 bases). The CDR3 is made up of 15 amino acids. Per the germline V gene, CDR1 is SEHNR and CDR2 is FQNEAQ (reference sequence). Trimming cost V 2 bases and J 4 bases, with 13 bases left between them. This CDR3 reads CASSLIRGAADTQYF. In DNA form, the CDR3 reads TGTGCCAGCAGCTTAATTCGGGGGGCCGCAGATACGCAGTATTTT.

This sequence joins TRBV29-1 and TRBJ1-2, with 8 bases aligning to TRBD1. Germline V gives CDR1 SQVTM, CDR2 ANQGSEA. CDR3 length equals 13 residues. The V gene end was trimmed by 8 bases and the J gene end by 4 bases; junction bases not matched to a gene: 9. CDR3 bases: TGCAGCACCGCGGCTCAGGGGGCCTATGGCTACACCTTC. Amino acid sequence: CSTAAQGAYGYTF. The variable domain in full, completed from reference TRBV29-1 and TRBJ1-2, reads SAVISQKPSRDICQRGTSLTIQCQVDSQVTMMFWYRQQPGQSLTLIATANQGSEATYESGFVIDKFPISRPNLTFSTLTVSNMSPEDSSIYLCSTAAQGAYGYTFGSGTRLTVV.

The chain carries TRBV20-1 and TRBJ2-7, with D unresolved. Germline-derived CDR1 and CDR2 are DFQATT and SNEGSKA (reference sequence). CDR3 size: 12 residues. With 1 base removed from V and 3 bases from J, the gap between germline ends came to 7 bases. The CDR3 nucleotides read TGCAGTGCTAGAGGAAACAGCTACGAGCAGTACTTC. This gives the protein CSARGNSYEQYF.

This chain joins TRBV27 and TRBJ2-1, with 10 nucleotides matching TRBD2. From germline, CDR1 is MNHEY and CDR2 SMNVEV (reference sequence). Trimming removed 4 bases from V and 0 bases from J; junction bases left unmatched: 12. The CDR3 has 19 amino acids. The CDR3 DNA reads TGTGCCAGCAGTTCAGCCTCTAGCGGGGGCCAATTCTCCTACAATGAGCAGTTCTTC. This translates into CASSSASSGGQFSYNEQFF.

The rearrangement links TRBV7-9 to TRBJ1-1; D gene ambiguous. The ends were cut back, 5 bases at V and 12 bases at J, with 4 bases in the middle. The CDR3 loop spans 8 amino acids. Germline loops: CDR1 SEHNR, CDR2 FQNEAQ (reference sequence). CDR3 residues: CASSGTFF. The CDR3 nucleotides read TGTGCCAGCAGCGGTACTTTCTTT.